The rows below give T cell receptor beta chains drawn from one sample of a study of T cells in Graves' hyperthyroidism and ophthalmopathy. MiXCR was run by TCRdb on the multiplex PCR reads, yielding one entry per CDR3 protein. Of a few hundred thousand distinct CDR3 sequences in the sample, 35% to 55% were seen once. The material sequenced was peripheral blood or thyroid tissue (not recorded which). Source of these receptors: an adult woman with Graves' disease, either hyperthyroidism or ophthalmopathy (not recorded which). Each CDR3 is given with its conserved first and last residue. Fields, in order: V gene, D gene, J gene, clone size, CDR3 DNA, CDR3 protein. A D gene is named only where the DNA matches it firmly. Not all rows give a size; the values are once, few, many and, for expanded clones, a class.

>TRBV5-6|TRBD2|TRBJ2-5|.
TGTGCCAGCAGCCTGAGACTAGCGGGAGCGGCCCAGTACTTC
CASSLRLAGAAQYF
>TRBV20-1|.|TRBJ1-6|many
TGCAGTGCTAGAAGAGGACGTCTGGGTTCACCCCTCCACTTT
CSARRGRLGSPLHF
>TRBV30|.|TRBJ1-3|.
TGTGCCTGGAGTGAGTCTGGAAACACCATATATTTT
CAWSESGNTIYF
>TRBV10-3|.|TRBJ2-5|.
TGTGCCATCAGTGGCCGGCGCGGAAAAGAGACCCAGTACTTC
CAISGRRGKETQYF
>TRBV6-1|.|TRBJ2-5|.
TGTGCCAGCAGTGAAGGGGACCAAGAGACCCAGTACTTC
CASSEGDQETQYF
>TRBV6-1|.|TRBJ1-5|many
TGTGCCAGCAGGTCCCGTCCGGGACTCGCGAATATTCAGCCCCAGCATTTT
CASRSRPGLANIQPQHF
>TRBV19|.|TRBJ2-6|.
TGTGCCAGTAGTATGAGACCCGGGGCCAACGTCCTGACTTTC
CASSMRPGANVLTF
>TRBV2|.|TRBJ2-6|many
TGTGCCAGCAGTGGGGGAACAGGGACGGGGGCCAACGTCCTGACTTTC
CASSGGTGTGANVLTF
>TRBV7-9|.|TRBJ2-7|many
TGTGCCAGCAGCTCCGCATCCTACGAGCAGTACTTC
CASSSASYEQYF
>TRBV19|TRBD1|TRBJ2-7|many
TGTGCCAGTAGTAATTCGCCGGGACAGGGAAACGAGCAGTACTTC
CASSNSPGQGNEQYF